One and the same sample provided the 6 T cell receptor beta chains below, sequenced in a study of cytomegalovirus exposure and HLA in healthy donors (dated by TCRdb to 2015 to 2018). The library came from the immunoSEQ multiplex PCR assay. For the multiplex PCR, a mixture combining 60 forward primers for TCR Vbeta segments and 13 reverse primers for TCR Jbeta segments was used. Not all clones reach the TCRdb copy of this immuneACCESS table, which keeps in-frame sequences only. Checked studies attribute under half of the gap to unresolved V genes and leave the rest unexplained. The sample table shows 160,000 or so clones, and 60% to 80% are seen once. The ten largest clones represent roughly 4.5% of the sample. The sample comprised PBMCs. These receptors came from a man between 18 and 35 years old in good health and CMV-seropositive.

The rearrangement joins TRBV5-4 to TRBJ2-3, with no clear D. CDR1 and CDR2 (germline): SGHNT, YYREEE (reference sequence). This CDR3 has 13 amino acids. V shed 2 bases and J shed 2 bases, with 6 bases lying between them. In nucleotides, the CDR3 is TGTGCCAGCAGCTTCGACTCCACAGATACGCAGTATTTT. Amino acid sequence: CASSFDSTDTQYF. Using reference TRBV5-4 and TRBJ2-3 for the parts outside the CDR3, the full variable domain is ETGVTQSPTHLIKTRGQQVTLRCSSQSGHNTVSWYQQALGQGPQFIFQYYREEENGRGNFPPRFSGLQFPNYSSELNVNALELDDSALYLCASSFDSTDTQYFGPGTRLTVL.

This clone came up once. V and J are TRBV11-3 and TRBJ2-7; D is unclear. Germline values: CDR1 SGHNT, CDR2 YENEEA. CDR3 length: 16 residues. The V and J ends lost 0 bases and 4 bases respectively, with 16 bases between them. CDR3 protein: CASSLDRMGKRYEQYV. In DNA form, the CDR3 reads TGTGCCAGCAGCTTAGATCGAATGGGCAAGAGATACGAGCAGTACGTC.

The chain couples TRBV7-2 to TRBJ2-3; D ambiguous. Germline-derived CDR1 and CDR2 are SGHTA and FQGNSA. Trimming left V 1 base short and J 3 bases short, with 14 bases between. This CDR3 has 16 amino acids. This CDR3 reads CASSLEARRGTDTQYF. In DNA, the CDR3 is TGTGCCAGCAGCTTAGAAGCTAGAAGAGGAACAGATACGCAGTATTTT.

There are a few counts of this clone. The chain recombines TRBV2 with TRBJ1-6; 7 nucleotides agree with TRBD1. CDR3 length: 15 residues. The germline V gene encodes CDR1 SNHLY and CDR2 FYNNEI. V was clipped by 4 bases and J by 7 bases; unmatched bases: 7. CDR3 DNA sequence: TGTGCCAGCAGTGTTCGACAGGGCACAAATTCACCCCTCCACTTT. It translates to CASSVRQGTNSPLHF.

The chain couples TRBV7-2 to TRBJ2-3; 15 positions match TRBD2. CDR3 length: 16 residues. J gave up 4 bases and V 4 bases, and 3 bases lay outside the gene matches. Germline CDR1 is SGHTA and CDR2 is FQGNSA. The CDR3 reads CASSSRTSGRADTQYF. DNA for the CDR3: TGTGCCAGCAGCTCCAGGACTAGCGGGAGGGCAGATACGCAGTATTTT. The variable domain in full, with the rest retrieved from reference TRBV7-2 and TRBJ2-3, is GAGVSQSPSNKVTEKGKDVELRCDPISGHTALYWYRQSLGQGLEFLIYFQGNSAPDKSGLPSDRFSAERTGGSVSTLTIQRTQQEDSAVYLCASSSRTSGRADTQYFGPGTRLTVL.

This chain links TRBV14 with TRBJ1-2; D possibly corresponds to TRBD1 (6 bases). Germline V gene data show CDR1 as SGHDN and CDR2 as FVKESK. The ends were cut back, 4 bases at V and 6 bases at J, with 12 bases in the middle. There are 13 residues in the CDR3. The CDR3, as DNA: TGTGCCAGCAGCCTTACAGGGCCCGATGGCTACACCTTC. It is translated as CASSLTGPDGYTF.